This entry is about one T cell receptor (beta chain). These data belong to a study of shared clonotypes between healthy human individuals. Division of CD4+ cells produced a CD45RA+ naive subset and a CD45RA-negative memory subset. In the original analysis: Junction-only immunoSEQ sequences carried no quality scores, so filtering differed. TCRdb's copy holds only in-frame clones and misses some; the assay was immunoSEQ multiplex PCR. V, J and clone size reflect that table, while D and trimming were determined from the DNA. Counted here are more than 900,000 clones, 70% to 80% occurring once; the ten biggest clones make up around 0.6%. CDR1 LNHDA and CDR2 SQIVND come from the germline V gene (reference sequence). The CDR3 runs to 15 residues. V lost 9 bases to trimming and J lost 1 base, with 16 bases between them.

The V call is TRBV19, the J call TRBJ1-5; D remains ambiguous. The sequenced sample was memory CD4+ T cells from PBMCs. Subset of the sample: CD45RA-negative fraction. This receptor was identified in a man in his late teens or twenties in good health. Some clones in this sample may be carry-over from other donors' samples. The CDR3, as DNA: TGTGCCAGCAGATTCGGGATCTTAAGCAATCAGCCCCAGCATTTT. Amino acid sequence: CASRFGILSNQPQHF.